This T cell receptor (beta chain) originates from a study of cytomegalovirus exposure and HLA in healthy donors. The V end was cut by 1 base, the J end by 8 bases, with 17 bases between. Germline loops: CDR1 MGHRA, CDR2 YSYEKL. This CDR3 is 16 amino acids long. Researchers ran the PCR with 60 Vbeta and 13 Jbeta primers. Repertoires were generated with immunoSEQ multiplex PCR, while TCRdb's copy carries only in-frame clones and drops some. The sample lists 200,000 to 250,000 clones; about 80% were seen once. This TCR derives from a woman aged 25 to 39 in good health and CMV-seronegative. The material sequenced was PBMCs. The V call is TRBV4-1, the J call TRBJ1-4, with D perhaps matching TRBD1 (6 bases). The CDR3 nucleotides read TGCGCCAGCAGCCAAGTCCTCAAACGGACAGAAGAAAAACTGTTTTTT. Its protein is CASSQVLKRTEEKLFF.